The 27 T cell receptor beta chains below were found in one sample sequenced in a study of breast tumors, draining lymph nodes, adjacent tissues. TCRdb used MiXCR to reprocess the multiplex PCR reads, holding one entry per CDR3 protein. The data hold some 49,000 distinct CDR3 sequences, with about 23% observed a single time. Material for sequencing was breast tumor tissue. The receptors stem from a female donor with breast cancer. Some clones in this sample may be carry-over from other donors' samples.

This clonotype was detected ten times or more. The CDR3 sequence is CASSPLDGSNQPQHF. Here the CDR3 DNA reads TGTGCCAGCAGCCCCCTGGACGGTAGCAATCAGCCCCAGCATTTT. The chain recombines TRBV27 with TRBJ1-5, with unresolved D. The CDR3 spans 15 residues. Between the trimmed V and J ends, which lost 6 bases and 0 bases, there was a span of 12 bases. Germline CDR1 reads MNHEY; CDR2 reads SMNVEV (reference sequence).

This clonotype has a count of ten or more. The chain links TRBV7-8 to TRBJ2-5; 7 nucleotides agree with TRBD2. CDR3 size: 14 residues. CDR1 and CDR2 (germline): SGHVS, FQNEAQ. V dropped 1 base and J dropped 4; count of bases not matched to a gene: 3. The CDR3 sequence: CASSLVTGGETQYF. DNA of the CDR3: TGTGCCAGCAGCTTAGTAACGGGGGGAGAGACCCAGTACTTC.

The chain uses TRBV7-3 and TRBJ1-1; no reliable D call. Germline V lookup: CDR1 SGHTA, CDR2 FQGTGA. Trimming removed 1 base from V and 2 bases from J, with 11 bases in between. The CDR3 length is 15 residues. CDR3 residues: CASSLKVGRNTEAFF. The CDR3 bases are TGTGCCAGCAGCTTAAAGGTTGGGAGAAACACTGAAGCTTTCTTT. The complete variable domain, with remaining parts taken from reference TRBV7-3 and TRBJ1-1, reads GAGVSQTPSNKVTEKGKYVELRCDPISGHTALYWYRQSLGQGPEFLIYFQGTGAADDSGLPNDRFFAVRPEGSVSTLKIQRTERGDSAVYLCASSLKVGRNTEAFFGQGTRLTVV.

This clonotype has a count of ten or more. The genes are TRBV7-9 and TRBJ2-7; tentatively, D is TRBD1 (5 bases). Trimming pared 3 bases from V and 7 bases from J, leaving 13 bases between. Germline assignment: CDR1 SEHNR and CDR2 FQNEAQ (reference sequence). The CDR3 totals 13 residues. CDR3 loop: CASSFQGPGEQYF. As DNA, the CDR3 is TGTGCCAGCAGCTTCCAGGGTCCTGGGGAGCAGTACTTC.

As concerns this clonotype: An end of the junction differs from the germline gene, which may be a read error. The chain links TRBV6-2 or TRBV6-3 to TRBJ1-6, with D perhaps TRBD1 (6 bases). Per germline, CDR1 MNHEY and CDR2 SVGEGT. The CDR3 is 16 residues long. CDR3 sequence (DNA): TGTGCCGGCAGCCCCCTGTCAGGGGCGTTTGGTTCACCCCTCCACTTT. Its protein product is CAGSPLSGAFGSPLHF.

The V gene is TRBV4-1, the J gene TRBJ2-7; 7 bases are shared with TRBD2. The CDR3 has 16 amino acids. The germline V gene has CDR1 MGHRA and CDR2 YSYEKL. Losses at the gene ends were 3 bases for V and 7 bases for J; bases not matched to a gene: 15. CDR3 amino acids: CASSHPGLEPKGEQYF. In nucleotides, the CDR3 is TGCGCCAGCAGCCACCCCGGACTAGAACCCAAGGGGGAGCAGTACTTC.

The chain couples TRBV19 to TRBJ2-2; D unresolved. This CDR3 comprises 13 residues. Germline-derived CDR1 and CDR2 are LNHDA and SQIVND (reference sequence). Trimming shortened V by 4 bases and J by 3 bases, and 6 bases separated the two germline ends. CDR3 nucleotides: TGTGCCAGTAGTAGAGTCTACACCGGGGAGCTGTTTTTT. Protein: CASSRVYTGELFF. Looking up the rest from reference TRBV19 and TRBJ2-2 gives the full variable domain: DGGITQSPKYLFRKEGQNVTLSCEQNLNHDAMYWYRQDPGQGLRLIYYSQIVNDFQKGDIAEGYSVSREKKESFPLTVTSAQKNPTAFYLCASSRVYTGELFFGEGSRLTVL.

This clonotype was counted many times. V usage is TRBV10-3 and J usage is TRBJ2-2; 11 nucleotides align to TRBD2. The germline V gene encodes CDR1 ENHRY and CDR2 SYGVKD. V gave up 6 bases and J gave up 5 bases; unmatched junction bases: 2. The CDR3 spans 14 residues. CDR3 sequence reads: CAIRRLAGTGELFF. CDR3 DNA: TGTGCCATCAGACGACTAGCGGGAACCGGGGAGCTGTTTTTT.

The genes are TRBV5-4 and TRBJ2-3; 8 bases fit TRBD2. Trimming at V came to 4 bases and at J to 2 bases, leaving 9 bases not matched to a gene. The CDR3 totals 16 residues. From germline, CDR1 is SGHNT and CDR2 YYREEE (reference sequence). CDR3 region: CASSPTSGRATDTQYF. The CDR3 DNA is TGTGCCAGCAGCCCCACTAGCGGAAGAGCCACAGATACGCAGTATTTT.

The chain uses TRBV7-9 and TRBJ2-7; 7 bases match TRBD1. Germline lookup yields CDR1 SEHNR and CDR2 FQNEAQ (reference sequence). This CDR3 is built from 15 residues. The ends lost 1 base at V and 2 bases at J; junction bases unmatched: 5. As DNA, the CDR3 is TGTGCCAGCAGCTTAGAGGGGGCAGGGGCCTACGAGCAGTACTTC. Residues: CASSLEGAGAYEQYF.

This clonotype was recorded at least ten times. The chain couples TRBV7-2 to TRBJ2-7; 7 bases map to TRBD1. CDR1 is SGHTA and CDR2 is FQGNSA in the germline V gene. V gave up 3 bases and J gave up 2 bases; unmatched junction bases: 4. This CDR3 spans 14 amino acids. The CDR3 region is CASSFHRGPYEQYF. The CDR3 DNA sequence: TGTGCCAGCAGCTTCCACAGGGGCCCCTACGAGCAGTACTTC. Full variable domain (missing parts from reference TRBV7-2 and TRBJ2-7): GAGVSQSPSNKVTEKGKDVELRCDPISGHTALYWYRQSLGQGLEFLIYFQGNSAPDKSGLPSDRFSAERTGGSVSTLTIQRTQQEDSAVYLCASSFHRGPYEQYFGPGTRLTVT.

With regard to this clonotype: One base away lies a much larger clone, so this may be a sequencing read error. CDR3 nucleotide sequence: TGTGCCAGCAGTTTGGCGGGAGAAAAACAGTTTTTT. Amino acid sequence: CASSLAGEKQFF. The chain has TRBV28 and TRBJ1-4; D is uncertain. Germline V gives CDR1 MDHEN, CDR2 SYDVKM. The CDR3 spans 12 residues.

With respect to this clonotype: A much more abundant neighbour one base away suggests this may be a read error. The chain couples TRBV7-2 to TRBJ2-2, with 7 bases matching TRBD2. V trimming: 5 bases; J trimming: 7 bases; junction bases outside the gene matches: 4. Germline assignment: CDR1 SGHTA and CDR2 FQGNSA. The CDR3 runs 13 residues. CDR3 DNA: TGTGCCAGCAGCCCCGGGACTATCGGGGAGCTGTTTTTT. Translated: CASSPGTIGELFF.

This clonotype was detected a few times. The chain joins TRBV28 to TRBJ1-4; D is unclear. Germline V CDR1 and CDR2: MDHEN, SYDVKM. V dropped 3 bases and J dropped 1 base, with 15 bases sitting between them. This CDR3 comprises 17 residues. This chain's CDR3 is CASSFLRSGVTNEKLFF. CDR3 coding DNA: TGTGCCAGCAGTTTCCTCCGATCAGGAGTAACTAATGAAAAACTGTTTTTT.

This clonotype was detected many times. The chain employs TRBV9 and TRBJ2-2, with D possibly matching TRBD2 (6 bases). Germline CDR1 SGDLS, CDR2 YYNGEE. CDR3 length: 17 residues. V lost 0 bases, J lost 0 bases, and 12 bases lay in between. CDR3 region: CASSVGRGGANTGELFF. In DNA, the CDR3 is TGTGCCAGCAGCGTAGGGAGGGGAGGTGCGAACACCGGGGAGCTGTTTTTT.

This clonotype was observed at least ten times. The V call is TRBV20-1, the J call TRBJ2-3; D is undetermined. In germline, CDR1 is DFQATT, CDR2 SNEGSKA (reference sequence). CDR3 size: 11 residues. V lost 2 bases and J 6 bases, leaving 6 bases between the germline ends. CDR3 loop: CSARFSDTQYF. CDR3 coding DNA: TGCAGTGCTAGATTCTCCGATACGCAGTATTTT.

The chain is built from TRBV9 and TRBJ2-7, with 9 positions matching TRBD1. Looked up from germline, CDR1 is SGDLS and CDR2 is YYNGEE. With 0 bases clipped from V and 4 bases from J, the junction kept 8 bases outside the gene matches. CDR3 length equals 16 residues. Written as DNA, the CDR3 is TGTGCCAGCAGCGTAGCACCGGGACAGGGCTTTTACGAGCAGTACTTC. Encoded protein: CASSVAPGQGFYEQYF. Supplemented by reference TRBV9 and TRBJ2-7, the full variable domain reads DSGVTQTPKHLITATGQRVTLRCSPRSGDLSVYWYQQSLDQGLQFLIQYYNGEERAKGNILERFSAQQFPDLHSELNLSSLELGDSALYFCASSVAPGQGFYEQYFGPGTRLTVT.

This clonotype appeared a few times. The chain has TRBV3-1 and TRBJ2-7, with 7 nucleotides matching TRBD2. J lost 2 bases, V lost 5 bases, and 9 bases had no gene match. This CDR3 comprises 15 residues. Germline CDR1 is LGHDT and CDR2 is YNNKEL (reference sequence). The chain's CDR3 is CASSLPGGSTYEQYF. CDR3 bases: TGTGCCAGCAGCTTGCCGGGGGGATCTACCTACGAGCAGTACTTC.

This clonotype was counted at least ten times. Written as DNA, the CDR3 is TGTGCCAGCAGTAGGATTAGCGGGGGGCACAACCAAGAGACCCAGTACTTC. This encodes CASSRISGGHNQETQYF. This chain uses TRBV6-5 with TRBJ2-5; TRBD2 matches at 10 bases. Germline lookup yields CDR1 MNHEY and CDR2 SVGAGI. This CDR3 is 17 amino acids long. V lost 5 bases, J lost 0 bases, and 9 bases stayed unmatched.

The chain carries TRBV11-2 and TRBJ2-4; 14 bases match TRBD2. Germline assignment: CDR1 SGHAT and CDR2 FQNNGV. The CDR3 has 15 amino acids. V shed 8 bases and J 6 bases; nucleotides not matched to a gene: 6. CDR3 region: CASGSGTSGRNIQYF. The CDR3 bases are TGTGCCAGCGGCTCCGGGACTAGCGGGAGAAACATTCAGTACTTC.

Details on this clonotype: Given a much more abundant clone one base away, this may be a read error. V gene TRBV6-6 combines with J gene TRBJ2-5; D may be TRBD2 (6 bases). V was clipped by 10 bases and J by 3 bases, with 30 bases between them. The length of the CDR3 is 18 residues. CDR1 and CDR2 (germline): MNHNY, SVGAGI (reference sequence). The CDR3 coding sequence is TGTGCCACCTCCCCGGGTGGCGGGGTAAACCGATTAAAAGAGACCCAGTACTTC. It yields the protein CATSPGGGVNRLKETQYF.

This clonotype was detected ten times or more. The DNA of the CDR3 is TGTGCCTGGAGTGTAGGAGGCAGTAGCGAAAAACTGTTTTTT. It specifies CAWSVGGSSEKLFF. The V gene is TRBV30, the J gene TRBJ1-4, with no clear D. From germline, CDR1 is GTSNPN and CDR2 SVGIG (reference sequence). The CDR3 runs to 14 residues. Trimming cost V 0 bases and J 8 bases, with 13 bases left between them.

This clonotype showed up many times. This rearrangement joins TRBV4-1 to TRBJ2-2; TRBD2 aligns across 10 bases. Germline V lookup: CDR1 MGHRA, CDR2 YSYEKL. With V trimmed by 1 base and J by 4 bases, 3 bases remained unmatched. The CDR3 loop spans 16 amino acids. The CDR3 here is CASSQGGLAFTGELFF. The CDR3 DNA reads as TGCGCCAGCAGCCAAGGGGGACTAGCGTTCACCGGGGAGCTGTTTTTT.

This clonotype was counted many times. The DNA of the CDR3 is TGTGCCAGCAGCTTAGAGGGCTATTGGGGATCCTACAATGAGCAGTTCTTC. It specifies CASSLEGYWGSYNEQFF. This chain links TRBV11-1 with TRBJ2-1; D unresolved. The CDR3 spans 17 residues. The V gene lost 1 base and the J gene lost 1 base, with 14 bases spanning the gap. Germline CDR1 reads SGHAT; CDR2 reads FQDESV (reference sequence).

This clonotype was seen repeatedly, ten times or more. The CDR3 loop reads CASSQEETASLNTIYF. The CDR3 bases are TGCGCCAGCAGCCAAGAAGAGACCGCGAGCTTAAACACCATATATTTT. The J gene is TRBJ1-3, the V gene TRBV4-1; the D is unclear. Germline V CDR1 and CDR2: MGHRA, YSYEKL. The CDR3 is 16 residues long. The V end lost 0 bases, the J end lost 6 bases, and 15 bases lay between the germline ends.

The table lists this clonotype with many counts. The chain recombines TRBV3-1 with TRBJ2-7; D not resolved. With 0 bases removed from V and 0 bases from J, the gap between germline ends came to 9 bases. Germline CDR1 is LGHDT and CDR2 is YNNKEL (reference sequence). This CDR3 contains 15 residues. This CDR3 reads CASSQDPLHSYEQYF. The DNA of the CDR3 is TGTGCCAGCAGCCAAGACCCTCTCCACTCCTACGAGCAGTACTTC.

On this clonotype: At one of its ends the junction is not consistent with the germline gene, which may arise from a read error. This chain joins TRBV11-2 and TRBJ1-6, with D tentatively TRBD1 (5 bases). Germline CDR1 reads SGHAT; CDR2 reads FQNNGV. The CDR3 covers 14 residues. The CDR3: CAGSPDSYNSPLHF. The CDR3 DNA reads TGTGCCGGCAGCCCCGACAGTTATAATTCACCCCTCCACTTT.